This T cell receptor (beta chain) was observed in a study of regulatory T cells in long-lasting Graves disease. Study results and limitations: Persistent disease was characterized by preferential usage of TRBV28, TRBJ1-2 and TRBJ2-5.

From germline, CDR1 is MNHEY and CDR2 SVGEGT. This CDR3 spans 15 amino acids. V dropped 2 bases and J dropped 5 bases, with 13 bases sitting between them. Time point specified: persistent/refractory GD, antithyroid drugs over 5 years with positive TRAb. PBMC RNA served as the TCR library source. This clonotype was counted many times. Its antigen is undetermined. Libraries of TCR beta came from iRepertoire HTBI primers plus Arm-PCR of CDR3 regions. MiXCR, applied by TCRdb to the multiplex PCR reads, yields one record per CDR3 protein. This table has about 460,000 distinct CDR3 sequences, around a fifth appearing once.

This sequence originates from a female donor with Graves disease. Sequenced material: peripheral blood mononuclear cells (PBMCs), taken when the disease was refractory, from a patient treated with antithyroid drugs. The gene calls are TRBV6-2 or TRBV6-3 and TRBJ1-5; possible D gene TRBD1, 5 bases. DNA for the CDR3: TGTGCCAGCAGTTACGTTTTCGGGGGATATCAGCCCCAGCATTTT. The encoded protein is CASSYVFGGYQPQHF.